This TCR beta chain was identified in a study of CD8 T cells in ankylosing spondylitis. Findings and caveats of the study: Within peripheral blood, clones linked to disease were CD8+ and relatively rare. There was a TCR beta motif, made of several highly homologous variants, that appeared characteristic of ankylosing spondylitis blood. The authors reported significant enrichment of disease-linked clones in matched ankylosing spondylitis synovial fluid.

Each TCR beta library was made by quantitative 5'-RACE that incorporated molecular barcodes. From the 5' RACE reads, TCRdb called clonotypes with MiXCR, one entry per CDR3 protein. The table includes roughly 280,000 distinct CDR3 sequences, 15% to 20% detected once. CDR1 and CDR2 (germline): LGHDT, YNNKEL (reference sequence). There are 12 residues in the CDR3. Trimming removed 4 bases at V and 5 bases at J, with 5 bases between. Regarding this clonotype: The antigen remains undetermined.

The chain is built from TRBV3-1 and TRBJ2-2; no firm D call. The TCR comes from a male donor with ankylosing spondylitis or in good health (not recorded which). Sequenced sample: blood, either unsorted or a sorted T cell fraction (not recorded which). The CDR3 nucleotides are TGTGCCAGCAGCCGGAAGACCGGGGAGCTGTTTTTT. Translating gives CASSRKTGELFF.